This entry concerns a single TCR beta chain. Its antigen is unknown. No much larger clone exists at a distance of one base, and base qualities are not known. The immunoSEQ Assay, a bias-controlled multiplex PCR, was used to amplify TCRbeta CDR3 regions from genomic DNA. As for the original processing: The number of nucleated cells in each sample was estimated by amplification of reference gene primers within the assay. To quantify the absolute abundance of each unique TCRbeta CDR3 rearrangement, sequence reads were collapsed and filtered. For each sample, productive Simpson clonality was calculated by taking the square root of Simpson's diversity index across productive rearrangements. TCRdb carries this immuneACCESS record with in-frame sequences only. Its versions omit some clonotypes, under half of them owing to an unresolved V gene in the studies checked, with the rest unexplained. Clone size and V and J calls were adopted from that table, with D and trimming inferred from the DNA. This sample lists about 300,000 clones; around 88% were detected once. Roughly 1.2% of the sample is in the top ten clones.

Each collaborating institution followed its own protocols to collect whole blood in K2EDTA tubes. Collaborator samples were shipped for TCRbeta analysis as frozen whole blood, isolated PBMCs, or DNA extracted from either sample type. Including the terminal cysteine and phenylalanine, the CDR3 comprises 14 residues. The CDR3 DNA has 42 bases and is translated from base 1. CDR1 is given as SGHTA and CDR2 as FQGNSA, both from the germline V gene. Trimming leaves V shorter by 6 bases and J shorter by 6 bases, with the junction holding 9 bases beyond the gene matches. The sample is drawn from a study of blood T cell repertoires in COVID-19 (dated by TCRdb to 2020 to 2022). With respect to the entire study: Samples covering the acute and convalescent phases of COVID-19 were provided by collaborators in the United States, Italy and Spain. The sample metadata nearly always contained a de-identified subject ID, COVID-19 status, age in years and sex. Deeply sampled blood TCRbeta repertoires from subjects exposed to, actively infected with, or recovered from COVID-19 were included in the dataset. The material from the prospective study consisted of cDNA or gDNA derived from T cells, B-cell-depleted T cells, or PBMCs. The samples were drawn from two sources: the first 160 participants of the ongoing ImmuneRACE study, and over 1,000 subjects contributed by 6 global collaborators. The repertoires were released in a freely available public database meant as a resource for research on the immune response to SARS-CoV-2. Where available, HLA class I and class II types were taken from metadata supplied by the sample provider and were not determined by assay-based typing. On the study overall, not on this receptor specifically: How much clinical and demographic metadata was included differed by source and by participant, and the metadata was provided uncurated.

The sequenced sample was peripheral blood. The source is a woman in her 50s with acute or convalescent COVID-19. The chain links TRBV7-2 with TRBJ1-2, and 8 bases in between align with TRBD1. The nucleotide sequence is given as TGTGCCAGCAGTATAGATGACAGGGGAGATGGCTACACCTTC. This is translated as CASSIDDRGDGYTF.